This TCR beta chain originates from a study of blood T cell repertoires in COVID-19. Seattle patient enrollment occurred during active infection, with longitudinal follow-up thereafter. The CDR3 has 14 amino acids. The V and J ends lost 1 base and 9 bases, in that order; junction bases with no gene match: 6. Germline assignment: CDR1 MGHRA and CDR2 YSYEKL. Clones were read by immunoSEQ multiplex PCR, and TCRdb kept only the in-frame ones, dropping some. Among under 400,000 clones listed, 70% to 90% were seen once. The sample was peripheral blood. This chain uses TRBV4-1 with TRBJ2-1; TRBD2 agrees at 7 bases. This clonotype was sampled from a woman in her thirties with COVID-19, enrolled during active disease. The DNA for the CDR3 is TGCGCCAGCAGCCAAGGGGGGGGACTTAGTGAGCAGTTCTTC. This codes for CASSQGGGLSEQFF.